The 13 T cell receptor beta chains below were found in one sample sequenced in a study of OX40 agonist ivuxolimab in advanced cancers. The method was immunoSEQ multiplex PCR; TCRdb's version includes in-frame clones alone and lacks a portion of them. The sample consists of roughly 87,000 clones, roughly nine tenths of them appearing once. This material consisted of CD4+ or CD8+ T cells sorted from blood, taken in a trial of the OX40 agonist ivuxolimab. All receptors derive from an adult with an advanced solid tumor such as melanoma, head and neck, liver or kidney cancer.

This chain uses TRBV30 with TRBJ1-5; 9 nucleotides line up with TRBD1. The CDR3 is made up of 13 amino acids. Germline V gene data show CDR1 as GTSNPN and CDR2 as SVGIG (reference sequence). Trimming removed 6 bases from V and 11 bases from J; junction bases left unmatched: 11. The CDR3 here is CACDPIGQGTQHF. The DNA of the CDR3 is TGTGCCTGTGACCCTATTGGACAGGGGACCCAGCATTTT.

CDR3 region: CASSLTMDRDQPQHF. The CDR3 nucleotides are TGTGCCAGCAGTTTGACTATGGACAGGGATCAGCCCCAGCATTTT. The gene calls are TRBV28 and TRBJ1-5; 8 bases agree with TRBD1. This CDR3 region has 15 residues. Germline lookup yields CDR1 MDHEN and CDR2 SYDVKM. The V and J ends lost 3 bases and 5 bases, in that order; junction bases with no gene match: 6.

This clone was found once. The chain joins TRBV29-1 to TRBJ1-2; D gene ambiguous. The CDR3 contains 12 residues. Germline V CDR1 and CDR2: SQVTM, ANQGSEA. The germline V and J ends were trimmed by 5 bases and 8 bases, with 15 bases remaining between them. For the CDR3, the DNA is TGCAGCGTTTCGGACCCGGTAGAGGGCTACACCTTC. Amino acids: CSVSDPVEGYTF.

Here the CDR3 DNA reads TGTGCCAGCAGTTACTTCGCCCGTTCCGAGCAGTTCTTC. The encoded protein is CASSYFARSEQFF. The rearrangement links TRBV6-5 to TRBJ2-1; no reliable D call. V lost 1 base, J lost 10 bases, and 11 bases lay in between. The V gene's germline CDR1 is MNHEY and CDR2 SVGAGI. The CDR3 sequence is 13 residues long.

The rearrangement uses TRBV7-3 and TRBJ2-7, with 10 bases that match TRBD2. The ends lost 3 bases at V and 4 bases at J; junction bases unmatched: 3. This CDR3 comprises 14 residues. From germline, CDR1 is SGHTA and CDR2 FQGTGA. CDR3 DNA: TGTGCCAGCAGCTTTAGCGGGGGGCCTTACGAGCAGTACTTC. Translating gives CASSFSGGPYEQYF.

The chain carries TRBV27 and TRBJ1-1, with D hard to call. The CDR3 sequence is 13 residues long. V lost 5 bases to trimming and J lost 4 bases, with 11 bases between them. The germline gives CDR1 MNHEY, CDR2 SMNVEV (reference sequence). Here the CDR3 DNA reads TGTGCCAGCAGTACCTCGACGTTCACTGAAGCTTTCTTT. Its translation: CASSTSTFTEAFF.

This clone was seen more than once but under ten times. Other DNA sequences from this sample encode an identical CDR3 as well. The V and J genes are TRBV27 and TRBJ2-3; D ambiguous. Germline CDR1 and CDR2: MNHEY and SMNVEV (reference sequence). Trimming left V 5 bases short and J 2 bases short, with 2 bases between. The CDR3 has 11 residues. In DNA, the CDR3 is TGTGCCAGCAGTAACACAGATACGCAGTATTTT. Translation gives CASSNTDTQYF.

The chain employs TRBV13 and TRBJ2-7, with D unclear. Germline-derived CDR1 and CDR2 are PRHDT and FYEKMQ (reference sequence). V was pared by 2 bases and J by 2 bases, with 7 bases between. The CDR3 has 13 residues. The CDR3: CASSLIEAYEQYF. CDR3 bases: TGTGCCAGCAGCTTAATTGAGGCCTACGAGCAGTACTTC. Using reference TRBV13 and TRBJ2-7 for the parts outside the CDR3, the full variable domain is AAGVIQSPRHLIKEKRETATLKCYPIPRHDTVYWYQQGPGQDPQFLISFYEKMQSDKGSIPDRFSAQQFSDYHSELNMSSLELGDSALYFCASSLIEAYEQYFGPGTRLTVT.

This clone turned up a few times. The CDR3, as DNA: TGTGCCAGCAGCCTGATCGGGGGGATCAATCAGCCCCAGCATTTT. Amino acids: CASSLIGGINQPQHF. This chain connects TRBV5-6 to TRBJ1-5; TRBD1 is a possible D gene (5 bases). Trimming took 4 bases from V and 3 from J, leaving 14 bases between them. CDR3 size: 15 residues. Per the germline V gene, CDR1 is SGHDT and CDR2 is YYEEEE.

This clone was picked up one time. J is TRBJ2-1 and V is TRBV27; 9 bases map to TRBD2. The V segment lost 4 bases and the J segment 0 bases; nucleotides outside the gene matches: 16. CDR3 size: 20 residues. The germline CDR1 and CDR2 sequences are MNHEY and SMNVEV (reference sequence). The CDR3 bases are TGTGCCAGCAGTTCCCCCCGCCGCCTAGCGGGAAGGAGCTCCTACAATGAGCAGTTCTTC. Its protein product is CASSSPRRLAGRSSYNEQFF.

The chain carries TRBV28 and TRBJ2-5; no reliable D call. CDR3 length equals 12 residues. From germline, CDR1 is MDHEN and CDR2 SYDVKM. The V gene lost 5 bases and the J gene lost 5 bases, with 9 bases spanning the gap. The CDR3 loop reads CASSTPRETQYF. For the CDR3, the DNA is TGTGCCAGCAGTACCCCCAGGGAGACCCAGTACTTC.

This clone was seen just once. The chain has TRBV30 and TRBJ1-5; tentatively, D is TRBD1 (6 bases). This CDR3 region has 17 residues. Germline CDR1 is GTSNPN and CDR2 is SVGIG (reference sequence). V was trimmed by 5 bases and J by 0 bases, leaving 20 bases between them. The CDR3 spells CAWGQQGFTYSNQPQHF. For the CDR3, the DNA is TGTGCCTGGGGCCAACAGGGCTTCACCTATAGCAATCAGCCCCAGCATTTT.

V gene TRBV28 combines with J gene TRBJ2-1; D gene uncertain. V was shortened by 5 bases and J by 6 bases, with 14 bases between the two germline ends. The CDR3 covers 14 residues. Germline V gene data show CDR1 as MDHEN and CDR2 as SYDVKM. The CDR3 loop reads CASSPRGRPNEQFF. CDR3 DNA: TGTGCCAGCAGTCCCCGAGGCAGACCCAATGAGCAGTTCTTC.